This TCR beta chain derives from a study of tumor and adjacent non-tumor tissue in lung cancer. Study-wide context: Histology: under 15 adenocarcinoma, a couple of squamous cell carcinoma, 1 small cell lung cancer. General study points: Tumor tissue had significantly higher TCR diversity than normal lung. Shorter survival was associated with higher TCR diversity in tumors.

The template was RNA from unsorted bulk tissue. This non-tumor lung sample came from over 3 cm beyond the tumor edge. This clonotype showed up just a few times. Its antigen is undetermined. TCRbeta libraries were built with three rounds of nested PCR, modified from ARM-PCR. TCRdb ran MiXCR on the multiplex PCR reads and lists one entry per CDR3 protein. Of around 82,000 distinct CDR3 sequences listed, approximately 80% are singletons. This CDR3 has 16 amino acids. V lost 2 bases and J lost 6, with 17 bases in between. The germline CDR1 and CDR2 sequences are MNHNS and SASEGT. The material sequenced was distant non-tumor lung tissue. This TCR came from a man aged 55-75 years with non-small cell lung cancer. The V call is TRBV6-1, the J call TRBJ2-1; no firm D call. The CDR3 sequence: CASSELGPSAVNEQFF. The CDR3 coding sequence is TGTGCCAGCAGTGAACTTGGCCCTAGTGCAGTCAATGAGCAGTTCTTC.